One T cell receptor beta chain is described in this entry. The antigen is undetermined. Construction of the TCR beta libraries employed iRepertoire HTBI primers in conjunction with Arm-PCR of CDR3 regions. TCRdb re-called the multiplex PCR reads with MiXCR, one entry per CDR3 protein. In the table there are 420,000 or so distinct CDR3 sequences, about a sixth of which are singletons. As for time point: newly diagnosed GD, antithyroid drugs for less than 3 months. With RNA extracted from PBMCs as input, the TCR library was made. V dropped 1 base and J dropped 3 bases, with 6 bases sitting between them. The CDR3 has 13 residues. The sample is drawn from a study of regulatory T cells in long-lasting Graves disease. Overall study context: Antithyroid drug exposure in newly diagnosed Graves' patients had lasted under 3 months.

The study's findings and limits: Sample size was small, which may have lowered accuracy.

These same records also appear under a second study, on T cells in Graves' hyperthyroidism and ophthalmopathy. As that study records: Ophthalmopathy was identified by the model a median around 5.9 months ahead of onset.

The TCR originated in a woman between 18 and 30 years old with Graves disease. The J gene is TRBJ1-1, the V gene TRBV12-3 or TRBV12-4; D gene unclear. The sequencing used peripheral blood mononuclear cells (PBMCs), collected at new diagnosis, from a patient treated with antithyroid drugs. The DNA for the CDR3 is TGTGCCAGCAGTTTAGTCCTTTACACTGAAGCTTTCTTT. The encoded protein is CASSLVLYTEAFF.